This is a list of T cell receptor beta chains from one sample in a study of blood T cell repertoires in COVID-19. Repertoires were generated with immunoSEQ multiplex PCR, while TCRdb's copy carries only in-frame clones and drops some. Among 110,000 to 150,000 clones, approximately 89% were seen once, and the ten largest hold around 1.7%. The sequencing sample was made of peripheral blood. Every receptor here comes from a woman between 50 and 59 years old with acute or convalescent COVID-19. Each CDR3 is given without its conserved first and last residue. The order of the fields is V gene, J gene, CDR3 protein.

TRBV24-1	TRBJ1-2	ATSDFGTFDGYT
TRBV27	TRBJ2-7	ASSQTGGRLSLGEQY
TRBV6-5	TRBJ2-7	ASSRTGTEAYEQY
TRBV2	TRBJ1-4	ASSATGGQKLF
TRBV7-9	TRBJ2-2	ASSGRTSGLTGELF
TRBV5-6	TRBJ2-2	ASSAGQGAGELF
TRBV27	TRBJ2-3	ASSWGRTPSTDTQY
TRBV29-1	TRBJ1-1	SVELVVRNTEAF
TRBV3-1/TRBV3-2	TRBJ2-3	ASSAWGGGDTQY
TRBV9	TRBJ2-7	ASGRGVSGAYEQY
TRBV28	TRBJ1-1	ASSLGTAGNTEAF
TRBV5-4	TRBJ2-1	ASSSQFSGGYNEQF
TRBV9	TRBJ2-2	ASSVALLASNTGELF
TRBV12-3/TRBV12-4	TRBJ1-4	ASLRQNNEKLF
TRBV6-1	TRBJ2-2	ASSALGLLNTGELF
TRBV13	TRBJ2-3	ASSLGGTSGNTDTQY
TRBV30	TRBJ1-6	AWSTRSNSPLH
TRBV7-9	TRBJ1-5	ASSLGQGDNQPQH
TRBV10-3	TRBJ1-1	AISPGQKNTEAF
TRBV9	TRBJ2-7	ASSVDSPGHYEQY
TRBV6-5	TRBJ1-6	ASVGGTGNNSPLH
TRBV2	TRBJ1-6	ASSDGQENSPLH
TRBV19	TRBJ2-7	ASSMSRVTTYEQY
TRBV6-5	TRBJ1-2	ASSYSGRSKGYT
TRBV15	TRBJ2-2	ATSREGTGLTGELF
TRBV19	TRBJ2-2	ASRLPGGNTGELF
TRBV5-1	TRBJ2-7	ASSLAGRNAEQY
TRBV7-9	TRBJ1-1	ASSLDISSEAF
TRBV2	TRBJ1-5	ASSAGGQMINQPQH
TRBV12-3/TRBV12-4	TRBJ1-1	ASRRGSEAF
TRBV7-9	TRBJ1-2	ASSLVGAADGYT
TRBV5-5	TRBJ1-2	ASSLEQSYGYT
TRBV2	TRBJ2-7	ASSGDRGSYEQY
TRBV18	TRBJ1-2	ASSPGQINYGYT
TRBV2	TRBJ2-4	AGKGTGIQY
TRBV11-2	TRBJ2-7	ASSSHRDSPYEQY
TRBV5-6	TRBJ1-2	ASSQDSNYGYT
TRBV3-1/TRBV3-2	TRBJ1-5	ASSQGTGDSNQPQH
TRBV7-3	TRBJ2-2	ASSLVNRENTGELF